Presented here are 13 T cell receptor beta chains from one specimen sequenced in a study of identical twins. TCRdb used MiXCR to reprocess the 5' RACE reads, holding one entry per CDR3 protein. This table holds 350,000 to 600,000 distinct CDR3 sequences, 14% found once. The same data also contributed to another study, on yellow fever vaccine responses in identical twins.

The sample comprised CD4+ T cells sorted from blood. The receptor set was obtained from a woman younger than 30 in good health.

This clonotype came up a few times. The rearrangement links TRBV12-3 or TRBV12-4 to TRBJ1-2; D is undetermined. V lost 3 bases and J lost 5, with 10 bases in between. The length of the CDR3 is 13 residues. This chain's CDR3 is CASSLQEGYGYTF. CDR3 sequence (DNA): TGTGCCAGCAGTTTGCAGGAAGGATATGGCTACACCTTC.

The chain is built from TRBV2 and TRBJ2-7; D possibly corresponds to TRBD1 (5 bases). The CDR3 is 14 residues long. The V gene lost 0 bases and the J gene lost 7 bases, with 13 bases spanning the gap. Germline V CDR1 and CDR2: SNHLY, FYNNEI. The CDR3 spells CASSEAQGVGEQYF. For the CDR3, the DNA is TGTGCCAGCAGTGAAGCGCAAGGGGTAGGAGAGCAGTACTTC. The variable domain in full, completed from reference TRBV2 and TRBJ2-7, reads EPEVTQTPSHQVTQMGQEVILRCVPISNHLYFYWYRQILGQKVEFLVSFYNNEISEKSEIFDDQFSVERPDGSNFTLKIRSTKLEDSAMYFCASSEAQGVGEQYFGPGTRLTVT.

The gene calls are TRBV20-1 and TRBJ2-2, with TRBD2 identical over 13 bases. CDR3 length: 16 residues. CDR1 DFQATT and CDR2 SNEGSKA come from the germline V gene (reference sequence). The V gene end was trimmed by 6 bases and the J gene end by 1 base; junction bases not matched to a gene: 5. CDR3 sequence (DNA): TGCAGTGCCCCGGGACTAGCGGGATTGAACACCGGGGAGCTGTTTTTT. The encoded protein is CSAPGLAGLNTGELFF.

This clonotype was detected many times. This rearrangement joins TRBV30 to TRBJ2-3; D is perhaps TRBD1 (5 bases). This CDR3 contains 14 residues. The germline V and J ends were trimmed by 4 bases and 5 bases, with 16 bases remaining between them. Germline V gene data show CDR1 as GTSNPN and CDR2 as SVGIG (reference sequence). DNA of the CDR3: TGTGCCTGGAAGGTCGGAAGGGGAATAGATACGCAGTATTTT. Residues: CAWKVGRGIDTQYF.

The sample holds a few counts of this clonotype. The chain combines TRBV24-1 with TRBJ2-5; 8 bases match TRBD2. This CDR3 has 15 residues. The V gene's germline CDR1 is KGHDR and CDR2 SFDVKD. V was pared by 0 bases and J by 5 bases, with 4 bases of the junction left unmatched. The CDR3 loop is CATSDLPGGDETQYF. CDR3 sequence (DNA): TGTGCCACCAGTGATTTGCCGGGAGGGGATGAGACCCAGTACTTC.

In its sample, this clonotype was seen many times. The chain has TRBV27 and TRBJ2-3, with 10 bases that match TRBD2. Losses at the gene ends were 3 bases for V and 1 base for J; bases not matched to a gene: 4. The CDR3 is made up of 16 amino acids. Germline values: CDR1 MNHEY, CDR2 SMNVEV (reference sequence). CDR3 residues: CASSFLLAGGTDTQYF. CDR3 sequence (DNA): TGTGCCAGCAGTTTCCTCCTAGCGGGAGGCACAGATACGCAGTATTTT.

This clonotype was observed a handful of times. The CDR3 nucleotides are TGTGCCAGCAGTTACTCTTTTGGGCAGGGGATTGAGCAGTTCTTC. This gives the protein CASSYSFGQGIEQFF. This chain uses TRBV6-5 with TRBJ2-1; D perhaps matches TRBD1 (6 bases). This CDR3 has 15 amino acids. V lost 0 bases, J lost 9 bases, and 15 bases lay in between. Per germline, CDR1 MNHEY and CDR2 SVGAGI.

The sample holds a few counts of this clonotype. This chain connects TRBV3-1 to TRBJ2-1; 7 nucleotides align to TRBD2. The CDR3 extends over 16 amino acids. Trimming took 2 bases from V and 4 from J; bases not matched to a gene: 8. CDR1 and CDR2 (germline): LGHDT, YNNKEL (reference sequence). CDR3 DNA: TGTGCCAGCAGCCAAAAGTTGAGCGGGGCTTACAATGAGCAGTTCTTC. Amino acid sequence: CASSQKLSGAYNEQFF.

In DNA, the CDR3 is TGTGCCAGCAGGTACAGGGAAAAACCTTTCTTT. The encoded protein is CASRYREKPFF. The V and J genes are TRBV6-5 and TRBJ1-1, with D possibly matching TRBD1 (6 bases). The CDR3 covers 11 residues. CDR1 and CDR2 (germline): MNHEY, SVGAGI. Deletions cut 6 bases from V and 12 bases from J, with 14 bases between.

V gene TRBV7-2 combines with J gene TRBJ2-3; D is possibly TRBD1 (6 bases). The CDR3 is 16 residues long. Trimming removed 2 bases from V and 2 bases from J, with 14 bases in between. CDR1 SGHTA and CDR2 FQGNSA come from the germline V gene. CDR3 loop: CASSLQRRTATDTQYF. In nucleotides, the CDR3 is TGTGCCAGCAGCTTACAACGGCGGACAGCCACAGATACGCAGTATTTT.

The chain joins TRBV6-2 or TRBV6-3 to TRBJ1-1, with 7 bases aligning to TRBD1. Looked up from germline, CDR1 is MNHEY and CDR2 is SVGEGT. After removal of 6 bases from V and 5 bases from J, the junction contained 12 bases not matched to a gene. This CDR3 has 15 residues. CDR3 amino acids: CASSLERNRGTEAFF. The DNA for the CDR3 is TGTGCCAGCAGCCTAGAGAGAAACAGGGGAACTGAAGCTTTCTTT.

The V and J genes are TRBV6-1 and TRBJ2-3, with TRBD2 identical over 10 bases. Germline trimming cut 5 bases from V and 0 bases from J; bases unmatched to any gene: 14. This CDR3 has 19 residues. Germline lookup yields CDR1 MNHNS and CDR2 SASEGT. The CDR3 nucleotides are TGTGCCAGCAGTCCAATACACCGGACTAGCGGTGCTAGCACAGATACGCAGTATTTT. Its protein is CASSPIHRTSGASTDTQYF.

This clonotype appeared a few times. This CDR3 is CATRGLGSAVNEQFF. The CDR3 DNA reads TGTGCCACTCGAGGTCTAGGCAGCGCAGTCAATGAGCAGTTCTTC. The V gene is TRBV24-1, the J gene TRBJ2-1; D gene unclear. The CDR3 sequence is 15 residues long. In germline, CDR1 is KGHDR, CDR2 SFDVKD. The ends were cut back, 10 bases at V and 6 bases at J, with 21 bases in the middle.